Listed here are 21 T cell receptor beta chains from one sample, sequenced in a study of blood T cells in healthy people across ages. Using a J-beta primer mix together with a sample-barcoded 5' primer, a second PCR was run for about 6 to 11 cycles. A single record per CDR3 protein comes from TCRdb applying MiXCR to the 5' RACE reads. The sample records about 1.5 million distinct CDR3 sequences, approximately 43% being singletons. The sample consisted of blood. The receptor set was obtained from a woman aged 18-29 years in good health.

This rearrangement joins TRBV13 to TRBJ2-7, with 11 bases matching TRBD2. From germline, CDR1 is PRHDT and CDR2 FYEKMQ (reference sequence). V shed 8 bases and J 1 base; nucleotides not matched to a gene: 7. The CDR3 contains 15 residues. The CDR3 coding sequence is TGTGCCAGCGAGACTAGCGGGACGAAATCCTACGAGCAGTACTTC. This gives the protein CASETSGTKSYEQYF.

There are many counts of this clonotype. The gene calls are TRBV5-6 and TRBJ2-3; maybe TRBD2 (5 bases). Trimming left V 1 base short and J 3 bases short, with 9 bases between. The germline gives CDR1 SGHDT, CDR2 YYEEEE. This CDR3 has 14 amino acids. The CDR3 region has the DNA TGTGCCAGCAGCTTGTTGAGGGATACAGATACGCAGTATTTT. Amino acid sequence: CASSLLRDTDTQYF. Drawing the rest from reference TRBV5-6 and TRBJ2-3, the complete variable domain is DAGVTQSPTHLIKTRGQQVTLRCSPKSGHDTVSWYQQALGQGPQFIFQYYEEEERQRGNFPDRFSGHQFPNYSSELNVNALLLGDSALYLCASSLLRDTDTQYFGPGTRLTVL.

The CDR3 loop reads CAISESGGAGANVLTF. CDR3 DNA sequence: TGTGCCATCAGTGAGTCGGGAGGGGCTGGGGCCAACGTCCTGACTTTC. V is TRBV10-3 and J is TRBJ2-6, with 7 positions matching TRBD2. Germline values: CDR1 ENHRY, CDR2 SYGVKD. The CDR3 sequence is 16 residues long. Trimming cost V 0 bases and J 2 bases; bases outside gene matches: 1.

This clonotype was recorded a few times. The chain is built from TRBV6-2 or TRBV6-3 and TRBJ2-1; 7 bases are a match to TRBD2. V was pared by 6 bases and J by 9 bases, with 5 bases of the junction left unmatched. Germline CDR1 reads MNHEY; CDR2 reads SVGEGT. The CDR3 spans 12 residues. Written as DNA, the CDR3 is TGTGCCAGCAGCGGACTAGTTGGTGAGCAGTTCTTC. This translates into CASSGLVGEQFF.

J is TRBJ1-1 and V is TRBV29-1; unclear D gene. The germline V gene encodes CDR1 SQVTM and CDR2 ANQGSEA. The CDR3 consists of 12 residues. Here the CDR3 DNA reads TGCAGTGTTCATGCCGCCAGCGTGGGCGCTTTCTTT. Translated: CSVHAASVGAFF.

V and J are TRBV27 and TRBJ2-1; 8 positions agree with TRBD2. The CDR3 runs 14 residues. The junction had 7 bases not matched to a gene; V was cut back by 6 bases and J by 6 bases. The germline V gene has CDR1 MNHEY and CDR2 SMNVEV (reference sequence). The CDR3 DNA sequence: TGTGCCAGCAGCACACCGGGACTAGTCAATGAGCAGTTCTTC. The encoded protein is CASSTPGLVNEQFF.

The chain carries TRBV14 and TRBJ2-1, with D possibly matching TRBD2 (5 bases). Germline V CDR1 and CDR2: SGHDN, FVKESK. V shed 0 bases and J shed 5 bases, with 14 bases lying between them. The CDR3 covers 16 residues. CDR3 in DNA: TGTGCCAGCAGCCAAGATTGGAGTTTCGGGGACAATGAGCAGTTCTTC. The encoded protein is CASSQDWSFGDNEQFF.

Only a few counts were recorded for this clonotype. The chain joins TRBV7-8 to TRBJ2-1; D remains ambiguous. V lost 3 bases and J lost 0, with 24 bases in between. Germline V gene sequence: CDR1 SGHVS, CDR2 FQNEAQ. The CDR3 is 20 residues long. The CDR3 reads CASSFYMGLPPEASYNEQFF. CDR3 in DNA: TGTGCCAGCAGCTTTTATATGGGCCTGCCACCCGAAGCCTCCTACAATGAGCAGTTCTTC.

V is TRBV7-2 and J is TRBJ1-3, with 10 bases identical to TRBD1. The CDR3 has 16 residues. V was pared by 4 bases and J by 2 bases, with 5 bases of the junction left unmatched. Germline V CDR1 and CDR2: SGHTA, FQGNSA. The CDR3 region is CASSYLGQGTGNTIYF. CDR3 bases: TGTGCCAGCAGCTACTTGGGACAGGGGACTGGAAACACCATATATTTT.

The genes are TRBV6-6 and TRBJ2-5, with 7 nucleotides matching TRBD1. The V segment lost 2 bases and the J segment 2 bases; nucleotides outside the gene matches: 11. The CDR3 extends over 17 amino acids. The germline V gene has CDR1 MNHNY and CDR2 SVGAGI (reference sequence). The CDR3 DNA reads TGTGCCAGCAGTTACGGGATGGGGGACAGAGTGCAAGAGACCCAGTACTTC. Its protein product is CASSYGMGDRVQETQYF.

The DNA for the CDR3 is TGTGCCAGCAGCGTATTAGGAGTTAGGGGCTACAATGAGCAGTACTTC. Encoded protein: CASSVLGVRGYNEQYF. V and J are TRBV9 and TRBJ2-7, with D possibly matching TRBD1 (5 bases). Trimming removed 1 base from V and 7 bases from J, with 21 bases in between. Germline assignment: CDR1 SGDLS and CDR2 YYNGEE. This CDR3 is 16 amino acids long. The complete variable domain, with remaining parts taken from reference TRBV9 and TRBJ2-7, reads DSGVTQTPKHLITATGQRVTLRCSPRSGDLSVYWYQQSLDQGLQFLIQYYNGEERAKGNILERFSAQQFPDLHSELNLSSLELGDSALYFCASSVLGVRGYNEQYFGPGTRLTVT.

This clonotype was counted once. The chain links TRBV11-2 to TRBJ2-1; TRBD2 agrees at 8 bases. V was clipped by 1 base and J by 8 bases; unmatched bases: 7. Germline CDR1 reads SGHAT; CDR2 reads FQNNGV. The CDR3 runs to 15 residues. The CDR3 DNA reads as TGTGCCAGCAGCTTAGCATCCGGGAGGGGGTATGAGCAGTTCTTC. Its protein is CASSLASGRGYEQFF.

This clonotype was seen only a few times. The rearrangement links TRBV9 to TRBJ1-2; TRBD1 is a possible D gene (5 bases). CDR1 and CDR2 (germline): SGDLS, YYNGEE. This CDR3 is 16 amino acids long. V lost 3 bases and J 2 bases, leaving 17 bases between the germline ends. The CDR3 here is CASSASFGTENYGYTF. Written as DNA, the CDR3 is TGTGCCAGCAGCGCCTCATTCGGGACGGAAAACTATGGCTACACCTTC.

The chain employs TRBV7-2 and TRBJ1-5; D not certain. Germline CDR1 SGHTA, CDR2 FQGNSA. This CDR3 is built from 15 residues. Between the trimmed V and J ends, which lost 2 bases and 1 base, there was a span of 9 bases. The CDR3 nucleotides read TGTGCCAGCAGCTTAATCGGGGTCAGCAATCAGCCCCAGCATTTT. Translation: CASSLIGVSNQPQHF.

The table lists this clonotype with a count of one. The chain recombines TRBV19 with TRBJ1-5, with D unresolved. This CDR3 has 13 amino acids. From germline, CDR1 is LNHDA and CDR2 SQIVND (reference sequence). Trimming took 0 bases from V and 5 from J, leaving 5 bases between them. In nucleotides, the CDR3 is TGTGCCAGTAGTATAGACGCAGATCAGCCCCAGCATTTT. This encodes CASSIDADQPQHF.

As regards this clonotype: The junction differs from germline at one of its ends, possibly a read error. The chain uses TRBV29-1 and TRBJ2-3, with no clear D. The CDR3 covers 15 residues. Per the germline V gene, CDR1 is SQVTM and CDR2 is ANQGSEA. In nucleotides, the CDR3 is TGCAGCGTTGTCCCCGTTAGAGGAGCCACAGATGCGCAGTATTTT. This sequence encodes CSVVPVRGATDAQYF.

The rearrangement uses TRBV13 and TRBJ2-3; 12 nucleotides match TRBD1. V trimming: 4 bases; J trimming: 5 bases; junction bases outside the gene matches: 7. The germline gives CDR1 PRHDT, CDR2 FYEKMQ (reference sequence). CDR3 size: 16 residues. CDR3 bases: TGTGCCAGCAGCTACCGGGACAGGGGGCGCGAAGATACGCAGTATTTT. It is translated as CASSYRDRGREDTQYF. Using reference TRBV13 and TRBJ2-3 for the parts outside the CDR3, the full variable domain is AAGVIQSPRHLIKEKRETATLKCYPIPRHDTVYWYQQGPGQDPQFLISFYEKMQSDKGSIPDRFSAQQFSDYHSELNMSSLELGDSALYFCASSYRDRGREDTQYFGPGTRLTVL.

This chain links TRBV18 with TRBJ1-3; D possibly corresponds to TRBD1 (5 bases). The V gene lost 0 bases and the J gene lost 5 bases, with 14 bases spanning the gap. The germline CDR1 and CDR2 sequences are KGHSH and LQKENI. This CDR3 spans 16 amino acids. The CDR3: CASSPPGQGNRNTIYF. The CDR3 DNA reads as TGTGCCAGCTCACCACCGGGGCAGGGAAATCGAAACACCATATATTTT.

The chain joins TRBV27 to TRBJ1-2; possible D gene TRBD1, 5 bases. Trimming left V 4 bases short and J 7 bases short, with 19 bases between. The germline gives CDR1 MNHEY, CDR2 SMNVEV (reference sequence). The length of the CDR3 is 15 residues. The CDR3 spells CASSSVGVGSFGYTF. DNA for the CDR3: TGTGCCAGCAGTTCCGTAGGGGTTGGCTCTTTTGGCTACACCTTC.

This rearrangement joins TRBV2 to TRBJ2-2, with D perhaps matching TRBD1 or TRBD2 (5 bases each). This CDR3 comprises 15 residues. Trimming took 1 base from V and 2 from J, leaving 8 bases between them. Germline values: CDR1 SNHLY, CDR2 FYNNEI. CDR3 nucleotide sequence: TGTGCCAGCAGTGAAGGAGGGGTCAACACCGGGGAGCTGTTTTTT. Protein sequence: CASSEGGVNTGELFF.

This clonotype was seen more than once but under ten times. CDR3 coding DNA: TGTGCCAGCAGTGCCCACCCCACCCGGGATCAGCCCCAGCATTTT. Protein product: CASSAHPTRDQPQHF. The chain couples TRBV12-3 or TRBV12-4 to TRBJ1-5; D unresolved. Trimming removed 5 bases from V and 5 bases from J, with 16 bases in between. The CDR3 contains 15 residues.